Described below is a single TCR beta chain sequence and its context. The data were taken from a study of technical replicates of blood from a few donors. V shed 0 bases and J shed 7 bases, with 12 bases lying between them. CDR3 length equals 14 residues. Germline-derived CDR1 and CDR2 are SGHAT and FQNNGV. Some clones are missing from TCRdb's copy, which holds only in-frame ones; the method was immunoSEQ multiplex PCR. The data hold 55,000 to 80,000 clones, with 93% observed a single time. The sequence came from a human donor in good health. The chain has TRBV11-2 and TRBJ2-5; TRBD1 might be the D (5 bases). The sample was T cells isolated from PBMCs. The chain's CDR3 is CASSLEGALGTQYF. The CDR3 bases are TGTGCCAGCAGCTTAGAAGGGGCCCTAGGGACCCAGTACTTC. Using reference TRBV11-2 and TRBJ2-5 for the parts outside the CDR3, the full variable domain is EAGVAQSPRYKIIEKRQSVAFWCNPISGHATLYWYQQILGQGPKLLIQFQNNGVVDDSQLPKDRFSAERLKGVDSTLKIQPAKLEDSAVYLCASSLEGALGTQYFGPGTRLLVL.